The 4 T cell receptor beta chains below come from one sample, sequenced in a study of blood T cells in healthy people across ages. With a J-beta primer mix and a sample-barcoded 5' primer, a second PCR ran roughly 6 to 11 cycles. TCRdb analysed the 5' RACE reads with MiXCR anew, one entry per CDR3 protein. The data contain around 500,000 distinct CDR3 sequences, around 48% of them singletons. Sequenced sample: blood. Source of these receptors: a man aged 80 or over in good health.

This clonotype was counted a few times. The genes are TRBV9 and TRBJ1-2, with 9 bases matching TRBD1. The CDR3 totals 17 residues. Per the germline V gene, CDR1 is SGDLS and CDR2 is YYNGEE. V lost 8 bases and J lost 1; bases outside the gene matches: 15. The CDR3 is CASREAGTGNGNYGYTF. In nucleotides, the CDR3 is TGTGCCAGTAGGGAAGCCGGGACAGGGAATGGTAACTATGGCTACACCTTC.

The chain employs TRBV20-1 and TRBJ2-7; perhaps TRBD2 as D (5 bases). This CDR3 has 10 amino acids. V was trimmed by 3 bases and J by 6 bases, leaving 6 bases between them. Germline values: CDR1 DFQATT, CDR2 SNEGSKA (reference sequence). CDR3 region: CSASGGEQYF. In nucleotides, the CDR3 is TGCAGTGCTAGTGGAGGCGAGCAGTACTTC.

This clonotype has just a few counts. The chain joins TRBV6-2 or TRBV6-3 to TRBJ2-1; weak D call: TRBD2 (5 bases). The germline V and J ends were trimmed by 9 bases and 7 bases, with 16 bases remaining between them. The CDR3 extends over 13 amino acids. Germline loops: CDR1 MNHEY, CDR2 SVGEGT. The CDR3 region is CASLGLATNEQFF. CDR3 bases: TGTGCCAGTCTGGGTCTAGCAACGAATGAGCAGTTCTTC.

The chain carries TRBV4-3 and TRBJ2-7, with TRBD1 matching over 9 bases. The J segment lost 5 bases and the V segment lost 2 bases, leaving 4 bases of the junction unmatched. CDR1 and CDR2 from the germline V gene are LGHNA and YSLEER. This CDR3 comprises 14 residues. The CDR3 bases are TGCGCCAGCAGCCAACGGGACAGGGTAGACGAGCAGTACTTC. Amino acids: CASSQRDRVDEQYF.